This T cell receptor beta chain came from a study of cytomegalovirus exposure and HLA in healthy donors. Primers: 60 Vbeta forward and 13 Jbeta reverse. Repertoires were generated with immunoSEQ multiplex PCR, while TCRdb's copy carries only in-frame clones and drops some. The repertoire consists of some 70,000 clones, with 70% to 90% occurring once and the leading ten covering 6.5%. The source material was PBMCs. The clonotype comes from a human donor in good health.

The CDR3 reads CASSQPRGLSSYNEQFF. The CDR3 DNA is TGTGCCAGCTCCCAACCCAGGGGGCTATCGTCCTACAATGAGCAGTTCTTC. V and J are TRBV18 and TRBJ2-1, with 8 bases lining up with TRBD1. Germline-derived CDR1 and CDR2 are KGHSH and LQKENI. The CDR3 totals 17 residues. Unmatched junction bases numbered 11, after V lost 6 bases and J lost 1 base.